The T cell receptor beta chain under discussion was sequenced for a study of PD-1 blockade in classical Hodgkin lymphoma. About the study: Patients had nivolumab dosed at 3 mg/kg, delivered intravenously every 2 weeks. Study-wide points: Newly diagnosed and completely responding patients shared comparable baseline diversity. Repertoire differences lack defined causes, possibly disease activity or prior therapy.

Comment on this clone: Its specificity is not known.

Germline CDR1 MNHEY, CDR2 SVGAGI. V shed 6 bases and J shed 7 bases, with 7 bases lying between them. The CDR3 has 10 amino acids. All patients experienced relapse after autologous stem cell transplantation, and brentuximab vedotin exposure was variable. By magnetic negative selection, CD4+ T cells were purified from thawed PBMCs. Sequencing was performed with immunoSEQ multiplex PCR; in TCRdb, only in-frame clones are kept and a portion is missing. The sample lists 30,000 to 40,000 clones; approximately 92% were seen once. The clonotype originates from a human donor with classical Hodgkin lymphoma. This rearrangement joins TRBV6-5 to TRBJ2-7; tentative D call: TRBD1 (5 bases). The sample in question was CD4+ T cells from blood, obtained at baseline. The CDR3 reads CASRNREQYF. CDR3 sequence (DNA): TGTGCCAGCAGAAACAGGGAGCAGTACTTC.